Below are 29 T cell receptor beta chains sequenced from a single sample in a study of blood T cell repertoires in COVID-19. TCRdb keeps only in-frame clones here, not all; method: immunoSEQ multiplex PCR. The sample lists roughly 77,000 clones, 60% to 85% seen once, with about a tenth in the top ten. Sequencing used peripheral blood. The receptor source for this set is a human donor in a cohort sampled during active COVID-19.

The chain combines TRBV7-2 with TRBJ1-6; tentative D call: TRBD1 (6 bases). The CDR3 has 14 amino acids. Per the germline V gene, CDR1 is SGHTA and CDR2 is FQGNSA. Between the trimmed V and J ends, which lost 5 bases and 5 bases, there was a span of 10 bases. CDR3 region: CASSARGHNSPLHF. CDR3 coding DNA: TGTGCCAGCAGCGCCAGGGGCCATAATTCACCCCTCCACTTT. Full variable domain (outside the CDR3, taken from reference TRBV7-2 and TRBJ1-6): GAGVSQSPSNKVTEKGKDVELRCDPISGHTALYWYRQSLGQGLEFLIYFQGNSAPDKSGLPSDRFSAERTGGSVSTLTIQRTQQEDSAVYLCASSARGHNSPLHFGNGTRLTVT.

V and J are TRBV2 and TRBJ1-2; weak D call: TRBD1 (5 bases). Trimming took 2 bases from V and 11 from J, leaving 9 bases between them. Germline assignment: CDR1 SNHLY and CDR2 FYNNEI. The CDR3 is 11 residues long. The CDR3 loop is CASSEQGLYTF. CDR3 bases: TGTGCCAGCAGTGAACAGGGCTTATACACCTTC.

The V gene is TRBV7-9, the J gene TRBJ2-2; tentatively, D is TRBD2 (6 bases). CDR1 and CDR2 (germline): SEHNR, FQNEAQ (reference sequence). Between the trimmed V and J ends, which lost 4 bases and 2 bases, there was a span of 11 bases. The CDR3 consists of 15 residues. The DNA for the CDR3 is TGTGCCAGCAGCTACCCGGGACTTAACACCGGGGAGCTGTTTTTT. This translates into CASSYPGLNTGELFF.

The rearrangement links TRBV5-4 to TRBJ2-5; TRBD2 agrees at 11 bases. This CDR3 has 18 amino acids. Trimming took 3 bases from V and 5 from J; bases not matched to a gene: 15. CDR1 SGHNT and CDR2 YYREEE come from the germline V gene (reference sequence). The CDR3 protein is CASSSGSPTSGGGETQYF. The CDR3 nucleotides are TGTGCCAGCAGCTCTGGGAGCCCTACTAGCGGGGGAGGGGAGACCCAGTACTTC.

The chain combines TRBV9 with TRBJ1-3; TRBD1 matches at 7 bases. This CDR3 is 15 amino acids long. Germline V gene sequence: CDR1 SGDLS, CDR2 YYNGEE. V lost 4 bases and J lost 0; bases outside the gene matches: 4. CDR3 residues: CASSPWTGSGNTIYF. As DNA, the CDR3 is TGTGCCAGCAGCCCCTGGACAGGCTCTGGAAACACCATATATTTT.

The genes are TRBV2 and TRBJ2-5; D might be TRBD2 (6 bases). This CDR3 has 15 residues. Trimming shortened V by 6 bases and J by 2 bases, and 16 bases separated the two germline ends. Germline CDR1 is SNHLY and CDR2 is FYNNEI. The CDR3 protein is CASSREKTEQETQYF. The CDR3 coding sequence is TGTGCCAGCAGCCGGGAGAAGACGGAACAAGAGACCCAGTACTTC.

The rearrangement joins TRBV21-1 to TRBJ2-7; the table gives TRBD2 as D, unverified against the DNA. TRBV21-1 corresponds to a pseudogene. The CDR3 totals 17 residues. CDR3 DNA sequence: TGTGCCAGCAGCCGTCGGTTGGGACTAGCGGTCCTCAGCGAGCAGTACTTC. Translation: CASSRRLGLAVLSEQYF.

This chain joins TRBV9 and TRBJ2-7; a possible D gene is TRBD1 (7 bases). V was clipped by 3 bases and J by 9 bases, with 16 bases between them. This CDR3 spans 13 amino acids. Germline CDR1 and CDR2: SGDLS and YYNGEE. CDR3 amino acids: CASSEWTGGAQYF. The DNA of the CDR3 is TGTGCCAGCAGCGAATGGACAGGAGGGGCGCAGTACTTC.

The J gene is TRBJ2-5, the V gene TRBV7-9, with 12 bases aligning to TRBD2. CDR1 is SEHNR, CDR2 FQNEAQ, per germline (reference sequence). The V gene end was trimmed by 3 bases and the J gene end by 4 bases; junction bases not matched to a gene: 0. The CDR3 has 14 amino acids. The CDR3 DNA reads TGTGCCAGCAGCTTGACTAGCGGGGGAGAGACCCAGTACTTC. Residues: CASSLTSGGETQYF.

This chain connects TRBV9 to TRBJ1-2, with D possibly being TRBD1 (5 bases). The CDR3 runs to 14 residues. Trimming took off 4 bases at V and 1 base at J, with 11 bases between the two ends. Per the germline V gene, CDR1 is SGDLS and CDR2 is YYNGEE. The CDR3 loop is CASSPQGDNYGYTF. CDR3 coding DNA: TGTGCCAGCAGCCCCCAAGGGGATAACTATGGCTACACCTTC. The full variable domain, its missing parts supplied by reference TRBV9 and TRBJ1-2, is DSGVTQTPKHLITATGQRVTLRCSPRSGDLSVYWYQQSLDQGLQFLIQYYNGEERAKGNILERFSAQQFPDLHSELNLSSLELGDSALYFCASSPQGDNYGYTFGSGTRLTVV.

This chain joins TRBV5-4 and TRBJ2-4; D possibly corresponds to TRBD1 (6 bases). The germline CDR1 and CDR2 sequences are SGHNT and YYREEE (reference sequence). Trimming removed 4 bases at V and 6 bases at J, with 20 bases between. This CDR3 contains 16 residues. The CDR3 sequence: CASSRSEARGRNIQYF. CDR3 nucleotides: TGTGCCAGCAGCCGGTCTGAGGCCAGGGGTAGAAACATTCAGTACTTC.

The chain carries TRBV12-5 and TRBJ2-5; 10 bases fit TRBD1. The CDR3 consists of 14 residues. Trimming removed 6 bases from V and 5 bases from J; junction bases left unmatched: 6. In germline, CDR1 is LGHNT, CDR2 FRNRAP. CDR3 sequence: CASGPGQGSETQYF. The DNA for the CDR3 is TGTGCTAGTGGGCCGGGACAGGGGAGCGAGACCCAGTACTTC.

V and J are TRBV30 and TRBJ1-3; the D gene is possibly TRBD1 (5 bases). In germline, CDR1 is GTSNPN, CDR2 SVGIG (reference sequence). CDR3 length equals 15 residues. V was shortened by 3 bases and J by 2 bases, with 14 bases between the two germline ends. The CDR3 DNA sequence: TGTGCCTGGAGCGAAGCAAGGGGCGCTGGAAACACCATATATTTT. Its translation: CAWSEARGAGNTIYF.

This clone was seen only a few times. The V and J genes are TRBV6-5 and TRBJ2-7; 7 nucleotides align to TRBD1. Germline V CDR1 and CDR2: MNHEY, SVGAGI. J lost 2 bases, V lost 6 bases, and 7 bases had no gene match. This CDR3 contains 14 residues. The CDR3 DNA reads TGTGCCAGCAGGCCAAGACAGGGAGCCTACGAGCAGTACTTC. It is translated as CASRPRQGAYEQYF.

This chain connects TRBV5-1 to TRBJ2-7, with D tentatively TRBD1 (5 bases). Trimming took 0 bases from V and 0 from J, leaving 16 bases between them. The CDR3 is 17 residues long. Looked up from germline, CDR1 is SGHRS and CDR2 is YFSETQ. CDR3 region: CASSLANTGQYSYEQYF. CDR3 in DNA: TGCGCCAGCAGCTTGGCCAATACAGGCCAGTACTCCTACGAGCAGTACTTC.

The genes are TRBV7-2 and TRBJ2-2; D remains unclear. The ends were cut back, 3 bases at V and 5 bases at J, with 10 bases in the middle. Per the germline V gene, CDR1 is SGHTA and CDR2 is FQGNSA. There are 14 residues in the CDR3. The CDR3 region has the DNA TGTGCCAGCAGCTTTGGAGTATGGACCGGGGAGCTGTTTTTT. Protein: CASSFGVWTGELFF.

The rearrangement uses TRBV19 and TRBJ1-5; 8 bases fit TRBD1. From germline, CDR1 is LNHDA and CDR2 SQIVND (reference sequence). The length of the CDR3 is 17 residues. With 6 bases clipped from V and 1 base from J, the junction kept 11 bases outside the gene matches. The CDR3 is CASSRWGTGGSNQPQHF. The DNA of the CDR3 is TGTGCCAGTAGCCGTTGGGGGACAGGAGGGAGCAATCAGCCCCAGCATTTT. The full variable domain, its missing parts supplied by reference TRBV19 and TRBJ1-5, is DGGITQSPKYLFRKEGQNVTLSCEQNLNHDAMYWYRQDPGQGLRLIYYSQIVNDFQKGDIAEGYSVSREKKESFPLTVTSAQKNPTAFYLCASSRWGTGGSNQPQHFGDGTRLSIL.

The chain has TRBV20-1 and TRBJ2-7, with D maybe TRBD2 (7 bases). Germline V gene lookup returns CDR1 DFQATT and CDR2 SNEGSKA (reference sequence). CDR3 length: 15 residues. Trimming cost V 3 bases and J 3 bases, with 18 bases left between them. The CDR3 sequence: CSASSPPGGDYEQYF. CDR3 bases: TGCAGTGCTAGTTCCCCCCCGGGGGGCGACTACGAGCAGTACTTC.

The chain recombines TRBV5-1 with TRBJ1-4, with TRBD1 identical over 9 bases. Germline CDR1 and CDR2: SGHRS and YFSETQ. The CDR3 has 16 amino acids. The V and J ends lost 0 bases and 8 bases, in that order; junction bases with no gene match: 8. DNA for the CDR3: TGCGCCAGCAGCTTGGGAACACAGGGGGCAGGGGAAAAACTGTTTTTT. Amino acids: CASSLGTQGAGEKLFF.

The chain uses TRBV11-2 and TRBJ2-7; TRBD1 is a possible D gene (5 bases). Trimming took off 0 bases at V and 7 bases at J, with 13 bases between the two ends. The CDR3 is 14 residues long. Germline V gene lookup returns CDR1 SGHAT and CDR2 FQNNGV. The CDR3 sequence: CASSLEEGVREQYF. The CDR3 nucleotides read TGTGCCAGCAGCTTAGAGGAAGGGGTCAGGGAGCAGTACTTC.

This rearrangement joins TRBV6-1 to TRBJ1-3; D is possibly TRBD1 (5 bases). V lost 3 bases to trimming and J lost 4 bases, with 13 bases between them. Germline V CDR1 and CDR2: MNHNS, SASEGT. The CDR3 consists of 15 residues. CDR3 in amino acids: CASSDLRDIGNTIYF. CDR3 nucleotide sequence: TGTGCCAGCAGTGATCTCAGGGATATCGGAAACACCATATATTTT.

The CDR3, as DNA: TGCGCCAGCCGCCTACGGCTAGCGGTGGAAGATACGCAGTATTTT. Its protein product is CASRLRLAVEDTQYF. The V call is TRBV5-1, the J call TRBJ2-3, with 7 bases identical to TRBD2. CDR1 and CDR2 (germline): SGHRS, YFSETQ. Trimming at V came to 7 bases and at J to 5 bases, leaving 13 bases not matched to a gene. This CDR3 spans 15 amino acids.

The chain carries TRBV6-6 and TRBJ2-7; possible D gene TRBD2, 6 bases. Germline V gives CDR1 MNHNY, CDR2 SVGAGI (reference sequence). This CDR3 region has 12 residues. V lost 6 bases and J 4 bases, leaving 10 bases between the germline ends. CDR3 region: CASSLGGYEQYF. The CDR3 DNA follows: TGTGCCAGCAGCCTTGGGGGGTACGAGCAGTACTTC.

The chain recombines TRBV6-5 with TRBJ2-2, with 8 bases fitting TRBD2. V lost 8 bases, J lost 6 bases, and 11 bases stayed unmatched. Looked up from germline, CDR1 is MNHEY and CDR2 is SVGAGI. CDR3 size: 15 residues. CDR3 sequence: CASHRGGREAGELFF. The CDR3 nucleotides read TGTGCCAGCCATCGGGGGGGGAGGGAGGCCGGGGAGCTGTTTTTT.

V and J are TRBV6-2 or TRBV6-3 and TRBJ2-7; 15 bases map to TRBD2. CDR3 length equals 18 residues. V dropped 6 bases and J dropped 1; count of bases not matched to a gene: 10. The V gene's germline CDR1 is MNHEY and CDR2 SVGEGT. CDR3 sequence reads: CASSPGLAGGLSSYEQYF. The DNA for the CDR3 is TGTGCCAGCAGCCCGGGACTAGCGGGGGGCCTTTCTTCCTACGAGCAGTACTTC.

This clone was found a few times. This sequence joins TRBV7-9 and TRBJ2-7, with TRBD2 as a possible D gene (7 bases). Per germline, CDR1 SEHNR and CDR2 FQNEAQ (reference sequence). The CDR3 runs to 16 residues. Deletions cut 2 bases from V and 5 bases from J, with 19 bases between. The CDR3 bases are TGTGCCAGCAGCTTATCCCGGGGGGCAGTCAACCACGAGCAGTACTTC. Encoded protein: CASSLSRGAVNHEQYF. The whole variable domain, filled in from reference TRBV7-9 and TRBJ2-7, reads DTGVSQNPRHKITKRGQNVTFRCDPISEHNRLYWYRQTLGQGPEFLTYFQNEAQLEKSRLLSDRFSAERPKGSFSTLEIQRTEQGDSAMYLCASSLSRGAVNHEQYFGPGTRLTVT.

The genes are TRBV10-3 and TRBJ1-1; unclear D gene. Trimming left V 0 bases short and J 3 bases short, with 5 bases between. CDR1 is ENHRY, CDR2 SYGVKD, per germline. There are 13 residues in the CDR3. The CDR3 loop is CAISESRDTEAFF. In nucleotides, the CDR3 is TGTGCCATCAGTGAGTCACGGGACACTGAAGCTTTCTTT.

CDR3 amino acids: CASSSNLYGYTF. CDR3 sequence (DNA): TGTGCCAGCAGTTCCAATCTATATGGCTACACCTTC. V is TRBV6-2 or TRBV6-3 and J is TRBJ1-2, with D unclear. The CDR3 is made up of 12 amino acids. Between the trimmed V and J ends, which lost 4 bases and 5 bases, there was a span of 8 bases. Germline values: CDR1 MNHEY, CDR2 SVGEGT.

The chain couples TRBV2 to TRBJ2-2, with D possibly matching TRBD2 (6 bases). The CDR3 is 13 amino acids. Germline CDR1 SNHLY, CDR2 FYNNEI. V shed 6 bases and J shed 4 bases, with 9 bases lying between them. The CDR3 sequence is CASRGGATGELFF. CDR3 nucleotide sequence: TGTGCCAGCAGAGGCGGGGCCACCGGGGAGCTGTTTTTT.